This T cell receptor beta chain was sequenced in a study of early T cells in non-severe SARS-CoV-2 infection. Study context: Sequencing of unsorted whole blood was done on bulk RNA, leaving chains unpaired. Study-level findings and limits: Private and CD4 specificities were missed by VDJdb matching, skewed to anti-spike CD8.

From the 5' RACE reads, TCRdb called clonotypes with MiXCR, one entry per CDR3 protein. The repertoire holds tens of thousands of distinct CDR3 sequences, with more than 9% as singletons. V was shortened by 5 bases and J by 7 bases, with 15 bases between the two germline ends. CDR3 length equals 13 residues. CDR1 is MNHNY, CDR2 SVGAGI, per germline (reference sequence). As concerns this clonotype: The antigen is not known.

This chain links TRBV6-6 with TRBJ2-7; D possibly matches TRBD1 or TRBD2 (5 bases each). Sequencing used whole blood. This sequence originates from an adult who was a healthcare worker with PCR-confirmed SARS-CoV-2 infection or an uninfected control (not recorded which). The CDR3 protein is CASSTGNPGEQYF. DNA of the CDR3: TGTGCCAGCAGTACAGGAAACCCGGGGGAGCAGTACTTC.